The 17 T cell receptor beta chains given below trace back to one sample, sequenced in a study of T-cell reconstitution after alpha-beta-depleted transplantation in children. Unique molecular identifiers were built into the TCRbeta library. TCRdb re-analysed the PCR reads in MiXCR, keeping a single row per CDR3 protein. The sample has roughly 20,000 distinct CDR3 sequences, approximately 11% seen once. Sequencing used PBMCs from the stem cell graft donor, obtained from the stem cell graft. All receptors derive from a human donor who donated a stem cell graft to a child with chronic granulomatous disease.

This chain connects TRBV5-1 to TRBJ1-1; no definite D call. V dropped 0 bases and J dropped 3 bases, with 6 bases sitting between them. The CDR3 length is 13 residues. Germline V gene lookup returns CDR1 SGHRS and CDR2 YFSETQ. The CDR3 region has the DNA TGCGCCAGCAGCTTGGGGGCAGACACTGAAGCTTTCTTT. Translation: CASSLGADTEAFF.

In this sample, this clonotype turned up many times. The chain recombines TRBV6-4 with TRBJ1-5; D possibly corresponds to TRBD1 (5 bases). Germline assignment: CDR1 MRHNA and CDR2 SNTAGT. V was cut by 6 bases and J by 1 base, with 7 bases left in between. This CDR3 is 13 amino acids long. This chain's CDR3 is CASSRDSNQPQHF. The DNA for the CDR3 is TGTGCCAGCAGCCGGGACAGCAATCAGCCCCAGCATTTT.

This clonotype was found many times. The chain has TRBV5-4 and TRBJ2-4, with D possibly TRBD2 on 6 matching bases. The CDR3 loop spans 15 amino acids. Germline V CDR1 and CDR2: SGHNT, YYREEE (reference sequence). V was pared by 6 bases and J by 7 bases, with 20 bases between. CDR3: CASTPRPSVGNIQYF. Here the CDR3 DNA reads TGTGCCAGCACCCCCAGGCCTAGCGTGGGGAACATTCAGTACTTC. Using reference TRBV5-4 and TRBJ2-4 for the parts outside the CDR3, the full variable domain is ETGVTQSPTHLIKTRGQQVTLRCSSQSGHNTVSWYQQALGQGPQFIFQYYREEENGRGNFPPRFSGLQFPNYSSELNVNALELDDSALYLCASTPRPSVGNIQYFGAGTRLSVL.

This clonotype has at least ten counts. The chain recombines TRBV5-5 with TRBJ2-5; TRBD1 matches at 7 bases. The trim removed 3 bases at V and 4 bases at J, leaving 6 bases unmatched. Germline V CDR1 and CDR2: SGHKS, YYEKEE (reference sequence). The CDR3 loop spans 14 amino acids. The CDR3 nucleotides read TGTGCCAGCAGCTCCTATGGGACAGTAGAGACCCAGTACTTC. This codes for CASSSYGTVETQYF. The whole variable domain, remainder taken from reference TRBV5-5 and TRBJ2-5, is DAGVTQSPTHLIKTRGQQVTLRCSPISGHKSVSWYQQVLGQGPQFIFQYYEKEERGRGNFPDRFSARQFPNYSSELNVNALLLGDSALYLCASSSYGTVETQYFGPGTRLLVL.

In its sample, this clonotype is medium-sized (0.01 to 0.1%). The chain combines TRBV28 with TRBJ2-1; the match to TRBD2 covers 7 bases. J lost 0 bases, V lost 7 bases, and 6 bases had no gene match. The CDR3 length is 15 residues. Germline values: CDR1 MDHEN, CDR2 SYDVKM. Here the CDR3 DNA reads TGTGCCAGCACTTTCGGCGGGAGCTCCTACAATGAGCAGTTCTTC. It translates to CASTFGGSSYNEQFF.

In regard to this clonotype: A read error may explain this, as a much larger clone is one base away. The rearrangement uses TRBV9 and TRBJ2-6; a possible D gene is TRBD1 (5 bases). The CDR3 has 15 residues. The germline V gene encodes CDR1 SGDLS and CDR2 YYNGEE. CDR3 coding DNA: TGTGCCAGCAGCGTAGAGCCCTCTGGGGCCAACGGCCTGACTTTC. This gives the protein CASSVEPSGANGLTF.

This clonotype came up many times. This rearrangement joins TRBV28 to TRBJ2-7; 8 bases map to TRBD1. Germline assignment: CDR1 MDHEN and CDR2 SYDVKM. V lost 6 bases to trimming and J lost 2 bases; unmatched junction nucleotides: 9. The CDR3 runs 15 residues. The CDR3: CASSRPGGEPYEQYF. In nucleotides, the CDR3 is TGTGCCAGCAGCCGGCCAGGGGGCGAACCCTACGAGCAGTACTTC.

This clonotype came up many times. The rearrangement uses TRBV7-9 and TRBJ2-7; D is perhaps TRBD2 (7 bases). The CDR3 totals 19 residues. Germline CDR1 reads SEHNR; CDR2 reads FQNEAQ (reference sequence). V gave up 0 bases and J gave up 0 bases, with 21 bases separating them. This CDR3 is CASSLASGGWGDNSYEQYF. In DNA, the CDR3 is TGTGCCAGCAGCTTAGCCTCGGGGGGTTGGGGGGACAACTCCTACGAGCAGTACTTC.

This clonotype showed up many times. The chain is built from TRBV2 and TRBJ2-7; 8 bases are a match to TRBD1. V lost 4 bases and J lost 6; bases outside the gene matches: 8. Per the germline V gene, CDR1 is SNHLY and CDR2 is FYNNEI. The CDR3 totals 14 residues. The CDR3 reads CASSGQGFASEQYF. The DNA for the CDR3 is TGTGCCAGCAGTGGACAGGGGTTTGCCTCCGAGCAGTACTTC. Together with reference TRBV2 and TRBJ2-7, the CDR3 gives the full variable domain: EPEVTQTPSHQVTQMGQEVILRCVPISNHLYFYWYRQILGQKVEFLVSFYNNEISEKSEIFDDQFSVERPDGSNFTLKIRSTKLEDSAMYFCASSGQGFASEQYFGPGTRLTVT.

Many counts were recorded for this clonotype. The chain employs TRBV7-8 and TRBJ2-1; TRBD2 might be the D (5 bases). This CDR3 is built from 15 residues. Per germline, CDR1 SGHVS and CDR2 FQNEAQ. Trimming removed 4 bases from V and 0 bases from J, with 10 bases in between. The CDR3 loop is CASSSEADSYNEQFF. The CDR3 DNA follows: TGTGCCAGCAGCTCGGAAGCGGACTCCTACAATGAGCAGTTCTTC.

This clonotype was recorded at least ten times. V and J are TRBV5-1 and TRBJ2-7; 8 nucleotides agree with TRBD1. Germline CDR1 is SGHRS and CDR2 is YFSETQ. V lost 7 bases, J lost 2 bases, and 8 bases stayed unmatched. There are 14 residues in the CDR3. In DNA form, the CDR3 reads TGCGCCAGCGCAATCCAGGGGGCCACCTACGAGCAGTACTTC. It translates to CASAIQGATYEQYF.

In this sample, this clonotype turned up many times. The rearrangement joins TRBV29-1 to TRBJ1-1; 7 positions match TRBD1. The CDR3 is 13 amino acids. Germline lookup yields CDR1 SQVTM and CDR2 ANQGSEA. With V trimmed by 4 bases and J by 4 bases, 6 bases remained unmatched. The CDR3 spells CSVGEGAGTEAFF. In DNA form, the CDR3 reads TGCAGCGTTGGTGAGGGGGCAGGCACTGAAGCTTTCTTT.

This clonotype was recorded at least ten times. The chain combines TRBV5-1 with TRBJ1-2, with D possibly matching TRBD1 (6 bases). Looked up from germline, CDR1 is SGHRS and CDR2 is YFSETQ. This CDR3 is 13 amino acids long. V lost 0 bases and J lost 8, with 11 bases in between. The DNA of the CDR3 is TGCGCCAGCAGCTTGGGGGGGCCGTGGGGCTACACCTTC. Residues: CASSLGGPWGYTF.

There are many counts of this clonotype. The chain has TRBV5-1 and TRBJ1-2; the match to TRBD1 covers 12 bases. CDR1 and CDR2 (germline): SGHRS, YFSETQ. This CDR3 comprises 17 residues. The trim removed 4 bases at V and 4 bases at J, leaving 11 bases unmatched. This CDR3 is CASSPGQGAYFRYGYTF. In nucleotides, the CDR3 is TGCGCCAGCAGCCCGGGACAGGGGGCCTATTTTCGCTATGGCTACACCTTC.

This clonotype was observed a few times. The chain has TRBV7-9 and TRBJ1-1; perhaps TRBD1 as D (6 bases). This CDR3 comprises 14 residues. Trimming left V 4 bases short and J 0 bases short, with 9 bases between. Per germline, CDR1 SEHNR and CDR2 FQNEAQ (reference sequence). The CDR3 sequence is CASSWTDLNTEAFF. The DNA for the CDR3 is TGTGCCAGCAGCTGGACAGATTTGAACACTGAAGCTTTCTTT.

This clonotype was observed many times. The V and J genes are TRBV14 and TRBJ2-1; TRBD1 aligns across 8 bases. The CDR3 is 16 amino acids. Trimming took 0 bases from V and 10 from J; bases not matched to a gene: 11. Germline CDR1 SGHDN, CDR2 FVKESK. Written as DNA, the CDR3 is TGTGCCAGCAGCCAAGAAGACCGACAGGGGAGTATAGAGCAGTTCTTC. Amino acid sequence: CASSQEDRQGSIEQFF.

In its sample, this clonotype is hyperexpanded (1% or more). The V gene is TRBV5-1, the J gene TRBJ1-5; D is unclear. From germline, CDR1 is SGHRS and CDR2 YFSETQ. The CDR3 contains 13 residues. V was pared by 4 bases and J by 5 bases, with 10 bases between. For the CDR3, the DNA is TGCGCCAGCAGCCCGGCAGGAGATCAGCCCCAGCATTTT. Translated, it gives CASSPAGDQPQHF.